This record covers a single TCR beta chain. Its target is unknown. PCR used 60 Vbeta primers and 13 Jbeta primers. In the original analysis: Later analysis identified 80 million to 85 million unique TCR beta chains, 9 million to 12 million shared. Libraries were prepared by immunoSEQ multiplex PCR; TCRdb keeps only in-frame clonotypes and omits some of them. The V and J calls and clone size come from that table; D and trimming were worked out from the DNA. In the table there are 95,000 to 100,000 clones, less than 80% of which are singletons. The V end was cut by 0 bases, the J end by 2 bases, with 12 bases between. The CDR3 consists of 15 residues. Germline V CDR1 and CDR2: SGHNT, YYREEE (reference sequence). The data were obtained in a study of cytomegalovirus exposure and HLA in healthy donors. Whole-study findings and limits: TCR beta sequences numbering fewer than 20,000 were associated with HLA alleles at 0.05 false discovery rate in a later analysis. A few chains linked to CMV were shown in vitro to be specific for CMV antigens.

This receptor was identified in a man aged 40-49 years in good health and CMV-seronegative. Sequenced material: PBMCs. The V call is TRBV5-4, the J call TRBJ2-7; possible D gene TRBD2, 7 bases. CDR3 in DNA: TGTGCCAGCAGCTTGGGCGGGGGCGCAACCTACGAGCAGTACGTC. This encodes CASSLGGGATYEQYV.